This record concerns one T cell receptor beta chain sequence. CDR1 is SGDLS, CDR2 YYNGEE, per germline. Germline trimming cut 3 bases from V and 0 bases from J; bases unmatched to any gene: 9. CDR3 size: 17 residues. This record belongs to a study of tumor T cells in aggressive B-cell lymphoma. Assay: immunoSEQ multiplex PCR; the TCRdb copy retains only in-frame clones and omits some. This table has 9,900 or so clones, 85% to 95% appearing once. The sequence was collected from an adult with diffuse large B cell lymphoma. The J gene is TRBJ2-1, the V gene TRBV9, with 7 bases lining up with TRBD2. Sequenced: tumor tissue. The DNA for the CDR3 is TGTGCCAGCAGCGCACGACAAGCGGGAAGCTCCTACAATGAGCAGTTCTTC. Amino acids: CASSARQAGSSYNEQFF.